Sequencing of this T cell receptor (beta chain) was carried out in a study of blood T cell repertoires in COVID-19. Study context: Acute and convalescent COVID-19 specimens originated in the United States, Italy and Spain.

This CDR3 region has 14 residues. Unmatched junction bases numbered 8, after V lost 2 bases and J lost 9 bases. Germline V CDR1 and CDR2: SNHLY, FYNNEI. How the authors handled the data: Nucleated cell number was recorded as an estimate derived from reference gene primer amplification. Assay: immunoSEQ multiplex PCR; the TCRdb copy retains only in-frame clones and omits some. The V and J calls and the clone size are those of that table, but D and trimming were determined from the DNA. The sample carries some 200,000 clones, roughly 76% recorded once. The Seattle patients joined while their infection was active and were tracked longitudinally afterward. This clone was seen many times.

V is TRBV2 and J is TRBJ1-2; 8 bases map to TRBD1. The TCR was taken from a woman aged 40-49 years with COVID-19, enrolled during active disease. The sample was peripheral blood. The CDR3 DNA sequence: TGTGCCAGCAGTGAACGTGGACAGGGAAGAAGCTACACCTTC. Translation gives CASSERGQGRSYTF.